These 5 T cell receptor beta chains were all obtained from the same sample, sequenced in a study of CD8+CD57+ T cells in acquired aplastic anemia. Before being chosen for sequencing, patients had shown CD8+CD57+ cell expansion by flow cytometry. Both TCR beta VDJ combination and CDR3 sequence profiling were carried out. Genomic DNA was the template for this profiling. A single record per CDR3 protein comes from TCRdb applying MiXCR to the reads. The table records 450,000 to 550,000 distinct CDR3 sequences, approximately 33% of them present only once. Sequenced sample: sorted CD4+, CD8+, or CD8+CD57+ T cells (not recorded which) from PBMCs. All receptors derive from a human donor with aplastic anemia.

This clonotype was observed a handful of times. A much larger clone lies one base from this, so it may be a read error. The CDR3 does not close with the conserved phenylalanine or tryptophan, likely indicating a read error. This sequence joins TRBV2 and TRBJ2-3; D remains unclear. The CDR3 is 15 residues long. The V end lost 4 bases, the J end lost 3 bases, and 14 bases lay between the germline ends. CDR1 SNHLY and CDR2 FYNNEI come from the germline V gene. The CDR3 DNA follows: TGTGCCAGCAGTGGTAGAGCAGGCGCTACAGATACGCAGTATCTT. It translates to CASSGRAGATDTQYL.

The chain links TRBV19 to TRBJ2-6, with D perhaps TRBD1 or TRBD2 (6 bases each). Germline V gene sequence: CDR1 LNHDA, CDR2 SQIVND (reference sequence). V lost 11 bases and J 1 base, leaving 21 bases between the germline ends. The CDR3 runs 17 residues. In nucleotides, the CDR3 is TGTGCCTGGAGCAGGGGAACAGGGAGGTCTGGGGCCAACGTCCTGACTTTC. Translation gives CAWSRGTGRSGANVLTF.

This rearrangement joins TRBV6-1 to TRBJ1-1; D uncertain. The CDR3 consists of 13 residues. Germline CDR1 is MNHNS and CDR2 is SASEGT. Deletions cut 9 bases from V and 1 base from J, with 12 bases between. The CDR3 region has the DNA TGTGCCAGTACCGGAGACGGGAACACTGAAGCTTTCTTT. It is translated as CASTGDGNTEAFF.

This clonotype came up many times. This chain joins TRBV6-4 and TRBJ1-2; no definite D call. The CDR3 sequence is 12 residues long. The germline V gene encodes CDR1 MRHNA and CDR2 SNTAGT. V was trimmed by 2 bases and J by 5 bases, leaving 6 bases between them. The CDR3 here is CASSDMGYGYTF. DNA of the CDR3: TGTGCCAGCAGTGACATGGGTTATGGCTACACCTTC.

There are many counts of this clonotype. This chain joins TRBV7-2 and TRBJ1-1; no firm D call. Germline-derived CDR1 and CDR2 are SGHTA and FQGNSA. V was cut by 6 bases and J by 0 bases, with 11 bases left in between. The CDR3 has 14 residues. The DNA of the CDR3 is TGTGCCAGCAGAAAGCGTAACATGAACACTGAAGCTTTCTTT. Translated: CASRKRNMNTEAFF.